The 13 T cell receptor beta chains below were found in one sample sequenced in a study of beta chain features in type 1 diabetes. Expressed TCRB transcripts were sequenced, since all the RNA that had been isolated was reverse transcribed. Repertoires were generated with immunoSEQ multiplex PCR, while TCRdb's copy carries only in-frame clones and drops some. Of 900,000 or so clones in the sample, 15% to 20% were seen once. The specimen sequenced was naive CD4+ T cells from blood. These receptors were obtained from a woman between 18 and 30 years old in good health.

This clone came up a few times. The V gene is TRBV7-9, the J gene TRBJ1-1; D not certain. V lost 8 bases, J lost 4 bases, and 8 bases lay in between. Germline-derived CDR1 and CDR2 are SEHNR and FQNEAQ (reference sequence). This CDR3 has 11 residues. CDR3 DNA: TGTGCCAGCTCGAGGTTCACTGAAGCTTTCTTT. Its translation is CASSRFTEAFF.

This clone was seen only a few times. The rearrangement uses TRBV6-6 and TRBJ1-3, with no clear D. V lost 0 bases, J lost 4 bases, and 10 bases lay in between. The V gene's germline CDR1 is MNHNY and CDR2 SVGAGI (reference sequence). This CDR3 comprises 15 residues. CDR3 sequence: CASSYSRTFGNTIYF. CDR3 DNA: TGTGCCAGCAGTTACTCTCGGACGTTCGGAAACACCATATATTTT.

Remarks on this clone: The identical CDR3 is also encoded by other nucleotide sequences in the sample. The J gene is TRBJ1-1, the V gene TRBV28, with D unresolved. CDR1 and CDR2 from the germline V gene are MDHEN and SYDVKM. V was clipped by 3 bases and J by 4 bases, with 6 bases between them. The CDR3 totals 12 residues. The CDR3 spells CASSFRGTEAFF. The CDR3 DNA sequence: TGTGCCAGCAGTTTTCGGGGCACTGAAGCTTTCTTT. The variable domain in full, completed from reference TRBV28 and TRBJ1-1, reads DVKVTQSSRYLVKRTGEKVFLECVQDMDHENMFWYRQDPGLGLRLIYFSYDVKMKEKGDIPEGYSVSREKKERFSLILESASTNQTSMYLCASSFRGTEAFFGQGTRLTVV.

This clone was counted a few times. The chain recombines TRBV14 with TRBJ2-5; D is ambiguous. The germline V and J ends were trimmed by 6 bases and 6 bases, with 11 bases remaining between them. Germline V CDR1 and CDR2: SGHDN, FVKESK. This CDR3 has 12 residues. CDR3 nucleotide sequence: TGTGCCAGCAGTCAATCCCCCCAGACCCAGTACTTC. Translating it yields CASSQSPQTQYF.

This clone was detected only a few times. J is TRBJ2-7 and V is TRBV28, with 16 positions matching TRBD2. V was clipped by 9 bases and J by 1 base; unmatched bases: 9. This CDR3 comprises 17 residues. The germline gives CDR1 MDHEN, CDR2 SYDVKM. CDR3 in amino acids: CASTPGLAGGPSYEQYF. CDR3 coding DNA: TGTGCCAGTACTCCGGGACTAGCGGGAGGGCCGTCCTACGAGCAGTACTTC.

A few counts support this clone. The J gene is TRBJ2-5, the V gene TRBV7-9; D remains unclear. The CDR3 has 13 amino acids. With 3 bases removed from V and 3 bases from J, the gap between germline ends came to 8 bases. Per the germline V gene, CDR1 is SEHNR and CDR2 is FQNEAQ (reference sequence). CDR3 nucleotides: TGTGCCAGCAGCTTCGTGGGAAAAGAGACCCAGTACTTC. Its protein is CASSFVGKETQYF.

The chain is built from TRBV29-1 and TRBJ2-1; 12 bases are a match to TRBD2. Losses at the gene ends were 4 bases for V and 5 bases for J; bases not matched to a gene: 6. The CDR3 extends over 15 amino acids. The germline gives CDR1 SQVTM, CDR2 ANQGSEA. CDR3 in DNA: TGCAGCGTTGGCCGACTAGCGGGAGTGGACAATGAGCAGTTCTTC. Its translation: CSVGRLAGVDNEQFF.

There are a few counts of this clone. The chain joins TRBV2 to TRBJ2-1; TRBD1 might be the D (6 bases). The ends were cut back, 8 bases at V and 4 bases at J, with 15 bases in the middle. The germline CDR1 and CDR2 sequences are SNHLY and FYNNEI. This CDR3 comprises 14 residues. CDR3 region: CASRPGHTYNEQFF. The CDR3 DNA is TGTGCCAGCCGGCCGGGACACACATACAATGAGCAGTTCTTC.

This rearrangement joins TRBV6-5 to TRBJ2-1; no clear D. V shed 1 base and J shed 0 bases, with 7 bases lying between them. This CDR3 is 15 amino acids long. CDR1 and CDR2 (germline): MNHEY, SVGAGI. The CDR3 DNA sequence: TGTGCCAGCAGTTACTGGCTCAGCTCCTACAATGAGCAGTTCTTC. Translation gives CASSYWLSSYNEQFF.

This clone was picked up a small number of times. The chain combines TRBV19 with TRBJ2-1; weak D call: TRBD2 (5 bases). The CDR3 contains 13 residues. CDR1 and CDR2 from the germline V gene are LNHDA and SQIVND (reference sequence). Trimming took 11 bases from V and 1 from J, leaving 12 bases between them. The CDR3 DNA reads TGTGCCTGCAAGACGGGGTCCTACAATGAGCAGTTCTTC. Protein: CACKTGSYNEQFF.

This clone was detected a few times. The same CDR3 arises from other DNA sequences in this sample as well. The chain recombines TRBV20-1 with TRBJ2-2; D gene unclear. Germline V gene data show CDR1 as DFQATT and CDR2 as SNEGSKA (reference sequence). The CDR3 contains 10 residues. Trimming took 1 base from V and 8 from J, leaving 2 bases between them. The CDR3 DNA sequence: TGCAGTGCTAGAGCGGGGGAGCTGTTTTTT. Translation gives CSARAGELFF.

The CDR3 reads CASSLGMYEQYF. The CDR3 region has the DNA TGTGCCAGCAGTTTGGGGATGTACGAGCAGTACTTC. This rearrangement joins TRBV28 to TRBJ2-7; no clear D. V was shortened by 3 bases and J by 4 bases, with 7 bases between the two germline ends. Germline V CDR1 and CDR2: MDHEN, SYDVKM. The CDR3 has 12 residues.

In this sample, this clone turned up a few times. The chain combines TRBV7-9 with TRBJ1-2, with 11 bases aligning to TRBD1. The junction had 8 bases not matched to a gene; V was cut back by 5 bases and J by 6 bases. CDR3 length equals 15 residues. Germline assignment: CDR1 SEHNR and CDR2 FQNEAQ (reference sequence). CDR3 residues: CASSPWDRGRNGYTF. The CDR3 DNA reads as TGTGCCAGCAGCCCTTGGGACAGGGGGAGGAATGGCTACACCTTC.